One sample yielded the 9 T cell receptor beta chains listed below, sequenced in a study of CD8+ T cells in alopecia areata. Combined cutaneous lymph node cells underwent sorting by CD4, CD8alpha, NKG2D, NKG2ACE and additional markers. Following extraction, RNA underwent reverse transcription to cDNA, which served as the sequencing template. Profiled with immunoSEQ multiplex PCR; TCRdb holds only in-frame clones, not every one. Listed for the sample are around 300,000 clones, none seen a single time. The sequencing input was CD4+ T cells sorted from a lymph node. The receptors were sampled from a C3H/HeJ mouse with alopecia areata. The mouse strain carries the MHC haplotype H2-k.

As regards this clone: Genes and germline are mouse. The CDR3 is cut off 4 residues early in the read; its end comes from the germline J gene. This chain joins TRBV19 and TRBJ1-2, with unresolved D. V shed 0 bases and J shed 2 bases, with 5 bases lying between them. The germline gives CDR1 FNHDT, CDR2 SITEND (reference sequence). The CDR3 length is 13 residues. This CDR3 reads CASSIGVNSDYTF. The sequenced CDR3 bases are TGTGCCAGCAGTATAGGGGTTAACTCC.

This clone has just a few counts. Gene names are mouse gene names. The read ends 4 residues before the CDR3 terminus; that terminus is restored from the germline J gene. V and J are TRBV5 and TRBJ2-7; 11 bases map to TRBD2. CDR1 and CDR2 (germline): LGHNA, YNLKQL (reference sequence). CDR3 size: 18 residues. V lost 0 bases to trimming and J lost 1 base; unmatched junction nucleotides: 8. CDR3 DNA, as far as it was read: TGTGCCAGCAGCCAAGATTTAGAACTGGGGGGGCAGTCCTAT. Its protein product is CASSQDLELGGQSY. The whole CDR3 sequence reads CASSQDLELGGQSYEQYF.

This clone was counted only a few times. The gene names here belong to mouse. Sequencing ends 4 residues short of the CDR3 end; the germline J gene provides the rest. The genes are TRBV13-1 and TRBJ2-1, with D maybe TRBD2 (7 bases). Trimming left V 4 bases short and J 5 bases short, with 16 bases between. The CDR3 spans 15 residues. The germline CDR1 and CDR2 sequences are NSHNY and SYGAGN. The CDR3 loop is CASSRTGGFDAEQFF. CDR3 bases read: TGTGCCAGCAGTCGGACGGGGGGCTTTGATGCT.

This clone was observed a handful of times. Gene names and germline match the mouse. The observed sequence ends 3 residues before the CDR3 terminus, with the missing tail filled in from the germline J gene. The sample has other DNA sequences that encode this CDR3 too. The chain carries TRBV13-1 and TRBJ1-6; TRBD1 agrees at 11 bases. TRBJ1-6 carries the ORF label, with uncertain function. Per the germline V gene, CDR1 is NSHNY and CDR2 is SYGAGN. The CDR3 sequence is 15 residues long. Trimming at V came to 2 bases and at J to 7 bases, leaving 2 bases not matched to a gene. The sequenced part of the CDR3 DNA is TGTGCCAGCAGTGAGGACAGGGGGCGAAATTCGCCC. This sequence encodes CASSEDRGRNSP. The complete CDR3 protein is CASSEDRGRNSPLYF.

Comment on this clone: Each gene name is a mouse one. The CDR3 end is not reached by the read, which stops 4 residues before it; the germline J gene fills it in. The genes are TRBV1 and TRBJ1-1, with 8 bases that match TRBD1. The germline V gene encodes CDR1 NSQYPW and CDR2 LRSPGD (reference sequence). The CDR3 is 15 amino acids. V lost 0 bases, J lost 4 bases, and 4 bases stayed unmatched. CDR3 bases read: TGCACCTGCAGTGCAGATCCAGGGGGCAGCACA. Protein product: CTCSADPGGST. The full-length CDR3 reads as CTCSADPGGSTEVFF.

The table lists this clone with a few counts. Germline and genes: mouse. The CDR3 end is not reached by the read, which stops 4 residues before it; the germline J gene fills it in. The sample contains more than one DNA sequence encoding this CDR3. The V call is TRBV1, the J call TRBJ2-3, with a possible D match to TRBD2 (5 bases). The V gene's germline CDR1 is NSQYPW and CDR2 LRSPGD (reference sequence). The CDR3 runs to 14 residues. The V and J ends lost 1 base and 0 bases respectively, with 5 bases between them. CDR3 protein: CTCSAVGSAETLYF. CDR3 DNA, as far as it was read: TGCACCTGCAGTGCAGTGGGGAGTGCAGAA.

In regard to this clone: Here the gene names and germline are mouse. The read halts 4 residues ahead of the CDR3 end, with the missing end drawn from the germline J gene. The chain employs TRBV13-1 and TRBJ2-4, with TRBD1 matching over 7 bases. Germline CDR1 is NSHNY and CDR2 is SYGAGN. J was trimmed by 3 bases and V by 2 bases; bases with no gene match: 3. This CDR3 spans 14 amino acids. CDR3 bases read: TGTGCCAGCAGTGAGGGGACAGCCCAAAAC. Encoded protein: CASSEGTAQN. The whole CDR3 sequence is CASSEGTAQNTLYF.

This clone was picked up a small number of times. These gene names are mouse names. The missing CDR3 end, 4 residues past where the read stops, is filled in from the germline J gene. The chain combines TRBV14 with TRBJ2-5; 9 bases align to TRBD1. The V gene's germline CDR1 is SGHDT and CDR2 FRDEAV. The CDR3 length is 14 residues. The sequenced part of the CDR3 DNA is TGTGCCAGCAGCCCAACAGGGGGCCCAGAC. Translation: CASSPTGGPD. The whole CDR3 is CASSPTGGPDTQYF.

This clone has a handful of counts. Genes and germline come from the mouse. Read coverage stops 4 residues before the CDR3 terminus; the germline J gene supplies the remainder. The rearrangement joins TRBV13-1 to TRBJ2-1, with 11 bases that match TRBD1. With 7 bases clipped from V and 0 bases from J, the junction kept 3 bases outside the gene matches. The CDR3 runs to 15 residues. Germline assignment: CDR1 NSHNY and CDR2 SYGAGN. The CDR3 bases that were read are TGTGCCAGCGGGGACAGGGGGGTTAACTATGCT. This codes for CASGDRGVNYA. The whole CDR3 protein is CASGDRGVNYAEQFF.